The text below deals with one T cell receptor beta chain. CDR3 length: 12 residues. V lost 5 bases and J lost 10; bases outside the gene matches: 5. Germline V CDR1 and CDR2: SGHAT, FQNNGV. The data are from a study of blood T cell repertoires in COVID-19. Study-wide background: Both acute and convalescent COVID-19 samples were obtained from the United States, Italy and Spain.

Assignments of participants to cohorts depended upon their own reported clinical history. TCRdb keeps only in-frame clones here, not all; method: immunoSEQ multiplex PCR. The sample contains about 200,000 clones, 86% of which appear only once. The sequencing input was PBMCs or T cells enriched from blood (not recorded which). This receptor was identified in a man in his forties with acute COVID-19. J is TRBJ2-1 and V is TRBV11-2; TRBD2 aligns across 7 bases. CDR3 region: CASSGTTAEQFF. CDR3 DNA: TGTGCCAGCAGCGGGACTACGGCCGAGCAGTTCTTC. The entire variable domain, with the rest obtained from reference TRBV11-2 and TRBJ2-1, is as follows: EAGVAQSPRYKIIEKRQSVAFWCNPISGHATLYWYQQILGQGPKLLIQFQNNGVVDDSQLPKDRFSAERLKGVDSTLKIQPAKLEDSAVYLCASSGTTAEQFFGPGTRLTVL.